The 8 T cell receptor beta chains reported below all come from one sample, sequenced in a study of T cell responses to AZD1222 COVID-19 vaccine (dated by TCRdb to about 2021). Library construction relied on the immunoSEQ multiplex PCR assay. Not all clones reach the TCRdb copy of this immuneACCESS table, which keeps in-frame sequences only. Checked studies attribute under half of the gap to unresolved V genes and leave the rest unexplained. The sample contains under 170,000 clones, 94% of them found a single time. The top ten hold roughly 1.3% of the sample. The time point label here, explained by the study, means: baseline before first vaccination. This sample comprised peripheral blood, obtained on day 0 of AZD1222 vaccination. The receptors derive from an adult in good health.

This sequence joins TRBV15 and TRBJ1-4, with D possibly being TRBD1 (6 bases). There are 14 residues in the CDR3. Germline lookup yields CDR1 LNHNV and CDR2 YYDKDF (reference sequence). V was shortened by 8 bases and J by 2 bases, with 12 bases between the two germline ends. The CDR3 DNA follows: TGTGCCACCGGGGGGGGGCTCACTAATGAAAAACTGTTTTTT. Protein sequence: CATGGGLTNEKLFF.

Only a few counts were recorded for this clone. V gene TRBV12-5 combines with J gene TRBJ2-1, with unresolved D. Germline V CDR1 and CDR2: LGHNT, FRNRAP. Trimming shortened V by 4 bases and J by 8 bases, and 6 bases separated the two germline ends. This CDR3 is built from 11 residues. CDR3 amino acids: CASGSVHEQFF. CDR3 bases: TGTGCTAGTGGTTCGGTCCATGAGCAGTTCTTC.

The CDR3 spells CASSLGTGGENIQYF. In DNA form, the CDR3 reads TGTGCCAGCAGCTTAGGGACAGGGGGCGAAAACATTCAGTACTTC. The chain links TRBV7-9 to TRBJ2-4; the match to TRBD1 covers 11 bases. The junction had 1 base not matched to a gene; V was cut back by 1 base and J by 5 bases. Looked up from germline, CDR1 is SEHNR and CDR2 is FQNEAQ (reference sequence). The CDR3 covers 15 residues.

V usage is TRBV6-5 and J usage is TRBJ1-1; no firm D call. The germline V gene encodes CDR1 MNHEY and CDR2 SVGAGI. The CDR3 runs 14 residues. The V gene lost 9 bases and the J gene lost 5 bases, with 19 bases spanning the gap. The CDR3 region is CASTTRIERTEAFF. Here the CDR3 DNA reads TGTGCCAGTACGACTAGGATAGAAAGGACTGAAGCTTTCTTT.

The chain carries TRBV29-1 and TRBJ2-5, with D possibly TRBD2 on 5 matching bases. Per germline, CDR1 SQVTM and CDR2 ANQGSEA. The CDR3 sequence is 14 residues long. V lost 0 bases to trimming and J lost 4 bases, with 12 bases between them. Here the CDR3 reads CSVEDGRAAETQYF. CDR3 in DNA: TGCAGCGTTGAAGATGGGCGGGCGGCAGAGACCCAGTACTTC.

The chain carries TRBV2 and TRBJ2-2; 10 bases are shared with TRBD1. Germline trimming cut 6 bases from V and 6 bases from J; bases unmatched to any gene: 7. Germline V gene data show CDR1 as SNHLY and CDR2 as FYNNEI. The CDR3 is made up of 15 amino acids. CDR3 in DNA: TGTGCCAGCAGGGCAAGACAGGGGGCCTCCGGGGAGCTGTTTTTT. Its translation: CASRARQGASGELFF.

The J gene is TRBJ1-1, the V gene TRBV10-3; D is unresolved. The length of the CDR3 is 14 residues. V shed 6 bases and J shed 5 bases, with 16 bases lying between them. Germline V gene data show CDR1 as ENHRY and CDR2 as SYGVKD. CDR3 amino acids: CAISGLEGGTEAFF. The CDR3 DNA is TGTGCCATCAGCGGCTTAGAGGGCGGAACTGAAGCTTTCTTT.

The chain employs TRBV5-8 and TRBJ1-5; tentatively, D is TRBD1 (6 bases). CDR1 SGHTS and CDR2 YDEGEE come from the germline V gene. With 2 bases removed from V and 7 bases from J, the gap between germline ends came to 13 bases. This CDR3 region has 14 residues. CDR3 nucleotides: TGTGCCAGCAGCTTTTGGGCAGGGGACCAGCCCCAGCATTTT. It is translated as CASSFWAGDQPQHF.